Included here is one TCR beta chain sequence, with context. No cognate antigen has been identified for it. This specimen belongs to a study of T cells expressing NK-cell markers (dated by TCRdb to about 2020). For the study in its entirety: In sorted CD3+CD56+NKG2C+, CD3+CD56+NKG2C- and CD3+CD56-NKG2C+ T-cell subsets from several donors, TCR beta-chain repertoires were profiled. Among the eight sequenced donors, seven were HCMV-seropositive and one was HCMV-seronegative. The eight sequenced donors were randomly selected healthy volunteers, three men and five women. Sequencing of the libraries produced 2 x 150 bp reads on Illumina HiSeq 2000/2500, MiSeq or NextSeq. Study-wide findings and limitations: For six donors, the dominant CD3+CD56+NKG2C+ clonotypes were among the top 10 CD8+ clonotypes and accounted for roughly 1.0-8% of CD8+ T cells. Those dominant clonotypes were again the most abundant among CD3+CD56-NKG2C+ cells in several donors, at about 28.3-60.1%. Whether the expanded NKG2C-expressing T cell clones were specific for HCMV antigens remained unclear.

The germline V gene (reference sequence) sets CDR1 to DFQATT and CDR2 to SNEGSKA. There are 16 amino acids in the CDR3, from cysteine to phenylalanine inclusive. No DNA was logged. To determine HCMV serostatus, a commercial ELISA kit was used to detect HCMV-specific IgG in serum. Ficoll density gradient centrifugation was used to isolate peripheral blood mononuclear cells from blood. Instrument used: Illumina HiSeq 2000. TCR beta cDNA libraries were made by 5'RACE template switching that added a universal primer site and unique molecular identifiers. cDNA synthesis was primed from the TCR beta constant segment and was followed by two successive PCR amplification steps. The authors processed their data as follows. Reads were demultiplexed and grouped by UMI with MIGEC, and clonotypes were assembled and quantified with MiTCR. Only TCR cDNA sequences supported by at least two reads were kept to exclude erroneous sequences. The tcR package was used for downstream repertoire analysis, and clonotypes were matched across fractions by CDR3 nucleotide sequence plus V segment. VDJmatch was used to annotate antigen specificity against VDJdb, with one amino acid substitution in CDR3 allowed. TCRdb reprocessed the reads and lists each CDR3 protein sequence as a single entry, with no DNA. V and J calls and clone size were set by TCRdb, not the authors. This sample's table lists hundreds of thousands of distinct CDR3 sequences. Around 3.3% of the sample goes to the ten largest clones.

Sample: blood T cells: a sorted CD56 or NKG2C T cell subset, CD4+ or CD8+ T cells, or bulk PBMC T cells (not recorded which). The chain is made from TRBV20-1 and TRBJ2-7; TCRdb selects TRBD1, and the lack of DNA leaves this call unchecked. This clonotype originated in a man younger than 30 in good health. Donor details come from another sample of the same person, matched by shared clones. This receptor carries the CDR3 CSARAPILAGAHEQYF.